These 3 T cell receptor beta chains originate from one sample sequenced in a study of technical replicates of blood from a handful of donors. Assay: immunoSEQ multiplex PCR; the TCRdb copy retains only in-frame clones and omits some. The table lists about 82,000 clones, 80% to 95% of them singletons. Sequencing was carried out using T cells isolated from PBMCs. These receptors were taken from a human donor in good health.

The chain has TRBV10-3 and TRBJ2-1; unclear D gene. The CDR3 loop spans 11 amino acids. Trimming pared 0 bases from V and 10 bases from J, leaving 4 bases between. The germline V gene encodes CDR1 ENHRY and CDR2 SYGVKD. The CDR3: CAISESLEQFF. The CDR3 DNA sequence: TGTGCCATCAGTGAGTCTCTAGAGCAGTTCTTC.

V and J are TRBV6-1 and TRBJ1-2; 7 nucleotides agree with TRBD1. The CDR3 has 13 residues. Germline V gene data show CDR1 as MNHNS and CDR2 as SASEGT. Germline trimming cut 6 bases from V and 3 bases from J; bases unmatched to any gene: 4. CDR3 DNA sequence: TGTGCCAGCAGGGGACAGAGCTACTATGGCTACACCTTC. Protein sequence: CASRGQSYYGYTF.

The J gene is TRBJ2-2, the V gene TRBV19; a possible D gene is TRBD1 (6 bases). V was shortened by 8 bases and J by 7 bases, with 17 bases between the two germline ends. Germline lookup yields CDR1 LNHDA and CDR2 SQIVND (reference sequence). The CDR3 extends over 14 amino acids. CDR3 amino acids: CASGRQGQIGELFF. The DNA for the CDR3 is TGTGCCAGTGGTCGGCAGGGGCAGATCGGGGAGCTGTTTTTT.